This paragraph covers one TCR beta chain sequence. These data come from a study of CD8 T cells in ankylosing spondylitis. TCRdb reanalysed the 5' RACE reads using MiXCR and keeps one entry per CDR3 protein. The repertoire holds about 240,000 distinct CDR3 sequences, with 8% to 9.5% as singletons. Source material: blood, either unsorted or a sorted T cell fraction (not recorded which). The receptor's source is a male donor with ankylosing spondylitis or in good health (not recorded which).

The CDR3 DNA reads as TGTGCCAGCAGCCTCCGGCGGATCTACGAGCAGTACTTC. This translates into CASSLRRIYEQYF. The J gene is TRBJ2-7, the V gene TRBV11-2; D gene ambiguous. CDR3 length equals 13 residues. The germline CDR1 and CDR2 sequences are SGHAT and FQNNGV. V lost 5 bases and J lost 3, with 11 bases in between.